Below, one T cell receptor (beta chain) is given with its context. Its matching antigen is unknown. V lost 5 bases and J lost 4; bases outside the gene matches: 13. This CDR3 has 17 residues. CDR1 is MGHDK and CDR2 is SYGVNS in the germline V gene. These data come from a study of PD-1 blockade in classical Hodgkin lymphoma. Study observations and caveats: Compared with baseline, CD4+ but not CD8+ TCR diversity had risen significantly by C4D1. Complete responders started with a diversity level that resembled newly diagnosed patients at baseline.

TCRdb keeps only in-frame clones here, not all; method: immunoSEQ multiplex PCR. The table lists about 60,000 clones, around nine tenths of them singletons. The time point: cycle 4 day 1 (C4D1), after more than five weeks of nivolumab. Each and every patient relapsed after autologous stem cell transplantation, and patients got differing brentuximab vedotin exposure. The material sequenced was peripheral blood mononuclear cells (PBMCs), taken before the fourth cycle of nivolumab. The TCR was taken from a human donor with classical Hodgkin lymphoma. The chain is built from TRBV25-1 and TRBJ2-7; 11 nucleotides match TRBD2. Written as DNA, the CDR3 is TGTGCCAGCAGTCCCCCCACGGGACTAGCGGAGTTATACGAGCAGTACTTC. Amino acid sequence: CASSPPTGLAELYEQYF.